One sample yielded the 18 T cell receptor beta chains listed below, sequenced in a study of identical twins. TCRdb processed the 5' RACE reads anew with MiXCR; each CDR3 protein has one entry. The sample lists around 690,000 distinct CDR3 sequences; around 20% were seen once. These same data were also listed under a study on T cells expressing NK-cell markers.

Sequenced sample: PBMCs. These receptors were taken from a woman in her late teens or twenties in good health.

The rearrangement joins TRBV10-3 to TRBJ2-1; 8 bases line up with TRBD1. V shed 4 bases and J 15 bases; nucleotides not matched to a gene: 8. Germline CDR1 ENHRY, CDR2 SYGVKD. The CDR3 is made up of 12 amino acids. The CDR3 DNA is TGTGCCATCAGTGGGCGACAGGGGATTTGGTTCTTC. Residues: CAISGRQGIWFF.

The J gene is TRBJ2-1, the V gene TRBV7-9, with TRBD2 identical over 12 bases. Germline assignment: CDR1 SEHNR and CDR2 FQNEAQ (reference sequence). The V and J ends lost 4 bases and 0 bases, in that order; junction bases with no gene match: 4. This CDR3 has 17 residues. The CDR3 loop is CASSSLAGGSSYNEQFF. Here the CDR3 DNA reads TGTGCCAGCAGCTCCCTAGCGGGGGGGAGCTCCTACAATGAGCAGTTCTTC.

This CDR3 is CASSLRGASGELFF. CDR3 bases: TGTGCCAGCAGCTTACGGGGGGCCTCCGGGGAGCTGTTTTTT. The chain joins TRBV7-2 to TRBJ2-2, with TRBD2 as a possible D gene (7 bases). Germline V lookup: CDR1 SGHTA, CDR2 FQGNSA. The V end lost 2 bases, the J end lost 6 bases, and 10 bases lay between the germline ends. This CDR3 spans 14 amino acids.

This chain links TRBV5-1 with TRBJ2-2; the D call may be TRBD1 or TRBD2 (6 bases each). The CDR3 spans 17 residues. V lost 0 bases, J lost 0 bases, and 12 bases lay in between. Germline CDR1 is SGHRS and CDR2 is YFSETQ. The CDR3 protein is CASSLALGGSNTGELFF. CDR3 DNA sequence: TGCGCCAGCAGCTTGGCCCTAGGGGGGTCGAACACCGGGGAGCTGTTTTTT.

V usage is TRBV10-3 and J usage is TRBJ1-5; a weak D match, TRBD1 (5 bases). There are 13 residues in the CDR3. Germline V gene lookup returns CDR1 ENHRY and CDR2 SYGVKD. Trimming stripped 10 bases from V and 5 bases from J, with 15 bases between. The CDR3 DNA is TGTGCCAACGCGCCGGGGCGGGATCAGCCCCAGCATTTT. Its protein product is CANAPGRDQPQHF.

In its sample, this clonotype was seen a few times. The V call is TRBV27, the J call TRBJ2-7; tentatively, D is TRBD1 (5 bases). Germline V gene sequence: CDR1 MNHEY, CDR2 SMNVEV (reference sequence). With 2 bases removed from V and 6 bases from J, the gap between germline ends came to 14 bases. The CDR3 sequence is 14 residues long. CDR3 region: CASSLSPRAPEQYF. The CDR3 DNA reads TGTGCCAGCAGTTTAAGTCCCAGGGCCCCCGAGCAGTACTTC.

The rearrangement uses TRBV24-1 and TRBJ2-1; D tentatively reads TRBD1 or TRBD2 (5 bases each). V was trimmed by 4 bases and J by 5 bases, leaving 8 bases between them. Germline V lookup: CDR1 KGHDR, CDR2 SFDVKD. The CDR3 loop spans 13 amino acids. This chain's CDR3 is CATSDGANNEQFF. In DNA, the CDR3 is TGTGCCACCAGTGACGGGGCCAACAATGAGCAGTTCTTC.

V is TRBV20-1 and J is TRBJ2-2, with 7 bases aligning to TRBD2. V dropped 4 bases and J dropped 3; count of bases not matched to a gene: 2. In germline, CDR1 is DFQATT, CDR2 SNEGSKA (reference sequence). CDR3 size: 13 residues. CDR3 in amino acids: CSAMAGDTGELFF. As DNA, the CDR3 is TGCAGTGCTATGGCGGGGGACACCGGGGAGCTGTTTTTT.

V gene TRBV5-1 combines with J gene TRBJ2-7; 14 bases match TRBD2. The CDR3 has 16 residues. CDR1 and CDR2 from the germline V gene are SGHRS and YFSETQ. Unmatched junction bases numbered 9, after V lost 4 bases and J lost 6 bases. The CDR3 coding sequence is TGCGCCAGCAGCCCGGGACTAGCGGGAGCCCAATCCGAGCAGTACTTC. This translates into CASSPGLAGAQSEQYF.

The chain joins TRBV30 to TRBJ2-7, with D perhaps matching TRBD1 (5 bases). Deletions cut 3 bases from V and 2 bases from J, with 11 bases between. Germline CDR1 is GTSNPN and CDR2 is SVGIG (reference sequence). The CDR3 is made up of 13 amino acids. The CDR3 is CAWSLRGPYEQYF. CDR3 sequence (DNA): TGTGCCTGGAGCTTAAGGGGCCCCTACGAGCAGTACTTC.

This sequence joins TRBV30 and TRBJ2-7; 7 positions agree with TRBD2. Unmatched junction bases numbered 5, after V lost 2 bases and J lost 1 base. Germline-derived CDR1 and CDR2 are GTSNPN and SVGIG (reference sequence). The CDR3 has 14 residues. Here the CDR3 reads CAWSPGGGSYEQYF. The DNA for the CDR3 is TGTGCCTGGAGTCCGGGGGGTGGATCCTACGAGCAGTACTTC.

Regarding this clonotype: This may arise from a read error, as a much more abundant clone is one base away. In this CDR3 the conserved last residue, phenylalanine or tryptophan, is missing, so a read error is likely. The rearrangement links TRBV5-6 to TRBJ1-1; D is possibly TRBD1 (5 bases). CDR3 size: 14 residues. CDR1 and CDR2 from the germline V gene are SGHDT and YYEEEE. Trimming left V 1 base short and J 1 base short, with 8 bases between. The CDR3 region is CASSLSGTNTEAFS. The CDR3 DNA sequence: TGTGCCAGCAGCTTGTCAGGGACGAACACTGAAGCTTTCTCT.

This clonotype has a handful of counts. CDR3: CASSLGSGSGYTF. The CDR3 DNA is TGTGCCAGCAGTTTGGGCAGCGGCTCTGGCTACACCTTC. This sequence joins TRBV12-3 or TRBV12-4 and TRBJ1-2; D not resolved. This CDR3 region has 13 residues. Trimming shortened V by 3 bases and J by 7 bases, and 12 bases separated the two germline ends.

The table lists this clonotype with a few counts. Germline is not matched at one junction end, which may reflect a read error. The chain recombines TRBV12-3 or TRBV12-4 with TRBJ2-7; D unclear. The CDR3 sequence is 11 residues long. The CDR3: CASSFSSEQYF. As DNA, the CDR3 is TGTGCCAGCAGTTTTTCCTCCGAGCAGTACTTC.

This rearrangement joins TRBV20-1 to TRBJ2-1; a possible D gene is TRBD2 (5 bases). Germline V gives CDR1 DFQATT, CDR2 SNEGSKA (reference sequence). The CDR3 has 11 amino acids. V was trimmed by 6 bases and J by 11 bases, leaving 14 bases between them. CDR3 in DNA: TGCAGTGCGCCGACTAAGATGAAGCAGTTCTTC. This gives the protein CSAPTKMKQFF.

This clonotype has only a few counts. This chain connects TRBV6-2 or TRBV6-3 to TRBJ2-2; possible D gene TRBD2, 6 bases. This CDR3 is 14 amino acids long. The germline V gene has CDR1 MNHEY and CDR2 SVGEGT. The ends were cut back, 0 bases at V and 7 bases at J, with 9 bases in the middle. CDR3 sequence reads: CASSYSGGDGELFF. The CDR3 nucleotides are TGTGCCAGCAGTTACTCGGGCGGGGACGGGGAGCTGTTTTTT.

The genes are TRBV20-1 and TRBJ2-3; 13 nucleotides line up with TRBD2. V was clipped by 6 bases and J by 11 bases; unmatched bases: 8. Per the germline V gene, CDR1 is DFQATT and CDR2 is SNEGSKA (reference sequence). This CDR3 is built from 13 residues. CDR3 amino acids: CSAGTSGIQMQYF. CDR3 bases: TGCAGTGCAGGGACTAGCGGGATTCAGATGCAGTATTTT.

This clonotype has a single count. The rearrangement uses TRBV20-1 and TRBJ2-2, with TRBD2 identical over 11 bases. The germline V gene has CDR1 DFQATT and CDR2 SNEGSKA (reference sequence). This CDR3 is built from 16 residues. With 6 bases clipped from V and 2 bases from J, the junction kept 8 bases outside the gene matches. The CDR3 reads CSARPGTSGNTGELFF. CDR3 bases: TGCAGTGCCCGTCCCGGGACTAGCGGAAACACCGGGGAGCTGTTTTTT.